This T cell receptor (beta chain) derives from a study of control samples from healthy donors and cancer patients. The CDR3 loop spans 12 amino acids. Germline V gives CDR1 MNHEY, CDR2 SMNVEV (reference sequence). Trimming stripped 4 bases from V and 4 bases from J, with 4 bases between. TCRdb's copy holds only in-frame clones and misses some; the assay was immunoSEQ multiplex PCR. The repertoire holds 150,000 to 180,000 clones, over 85% seen once, with 4.5% to 6% in the top ten. This TCR was recovered from a man between 40 and 49 years old in good health. Input material: blood. The genes are TRBV27 and TRBJ2-2; D remains ambiguous. Written as DNA, the CDR3 is TGTGCCAGCAGTTGGCCCACCGGGGAGCTGTTTTTT. Translating gives CASSWPTGELFF.